This T cell receptor beta chain came from a study of OX40 agonist ivuxolimab in advanced cancers. The study, taken as a whole, reports: Low normalized clonal expansion also occurred in some nonresponding patients.

V gave up 0 bases and J gave up 0 bases, with 6 bases separating them. Germline CDR1 LGHNA, CDR2 YSLEER. CDR3 length: 16 amino acids. Assay used: immunoSEQ multiplex PCR; TCRdb lists only in-frame clones, some missing. The top ten clones hold 15% to 20% of a sample with 25,000 to 35,000 clones, 80% to 85% of them seen once. This clone has only a few counts. No antigen is known for it. Here the sequenced sample was CD4+ or CD8+ T cells sorted from blood, taken in a trial of the OX40 agonist ivuxolimab. The chain joins TRBV4-3 to TRBJ2-6, with D hard to call. The TCR sequence derives from an adult with an advanced solid tumor such as melanoma, head and neck, liver or kidney cancer. The DNA of the CDR3 is TGCGCCAGCAGCCAAGAATCAGGCTCTGGGGCCAACGTCCTGACTTTC. It codes for CASSQESGSGANVLTF.